This T cell receptor beta chain was identified in a study of blood T cell repertoires in COVID-19. Study summary: COVID-19 samples, acute and convalescent, were from the United States, Italy and Spain. T cells, B-cell-depleted T cells, or PBMCs provided the cDNA or gDNA that served as material.

Original data processing: The assay estimated nucleated cells by amplifying reference gene primers. This table comes from immunoSEQ multiplex PCR, and its TCRdb copy is limited to in-frame clones, with some not included. The V and J calls and clone size are taken from that table; D and trimming were inferred from the DNA. The table lists roughly 160,000 clones, 88% of them singletons, with 2% to 2.5% in the top ten. The CDR3 loop spans 14 amino acids. CDR1 and CDR2 from the germline V gene are SEHNR and FQNEAQ (reference sequence). J lost 5 bases, V lost 4 bases, and 7 bases had no gene match. The J gene is TRBJ2-5, the V gene TRBV7-9, with TRBD1 matching over 7 bases. Sequences were obtained from peripheral blood. This TCR came from a man aged 45-60 years who had recovered from COVID-19. The CDR3 coding sequence is TGTGCCAGCAGCTACTCGACAGGGAACGAGACCCAGTACTTC. It is translated as CASSYSTGNETQYF.